A single sample is the source of the 24 T cell receptor beta chains below, sequenced in a study of blood T cells in healthy people across ages. PCR was performed a second time for roughly 7 to 12 cycles using a sample-barcoded 5' primer and a J-beta primer mix. TCRdb used MiXCR to reprocess the 5' RACE reads, holding one entry per CDR3 protein. The sample lists around 1,700,000 distinct CDR3 sequences, 28% seen once, with 7.7% in the top ten. What was sequenced was blood. These receptors were collected from a woman in her twenties or thirties in good health.

This clonotype appeared a few times. In DNA form, the CDR3 reads TGCAGCGTTGAGGGCCTTTGGGCTAGCGGGACGGATCCCAGCACAGATACGCAGTATTTT. Amino acids: CSVEGLWASGTDPSTDTQYF. The chain carries TRBV29-1 and TRBJ2-3, with 9 bases aligning to TRBD2. Trimming removed 3 bases from V and 0 bases from J; junction bases left unmatched: 19. The CDR3 length is 20 residues. The germline V gene encodes CDR1 SQVTM and CDR2 ANQGSEA.

This clonotype was found a few times. The J gene is TRBJ1-2, the V gene TRBV20-1, with D possibly matching TRBD1 (6 bases). Germline values: CDR1 DFQATT, CDR2 SNEGSKA (reference sequence). Trimming removed 2 bases at V and 4 bases at J, with 17 bases between. The length of the CDR3 is 15 residues. CDR3 bases: TGCAGTGCTAGAACCCCCCCAATCAGGGGCTATGGCTACACCTTC. Encoded protein: CSARTPPIRGYGYTF.

This clonotype was seen repeatedly, ten times or more. The rearrangement uses TRBV6-5 and TRBJ2-5; TRBD2 aligns across 7 bases. CDR1 and CDR2 (germline): MNHEY, SVGAGI. This CDR3 region has 17 residues. V gave up 4 bases and J gave up 6 bases; unmatched junction bases: 17. The CDR3 DNA is TGTGCCAGCAGTTGGTTCGTGCAGTCAGGGAGGGTGAAGACCCAGTACTTC. Amino acid sequence: CASSWFVQSGRVKTQYF.

This sequence joins TRBV7-6 and TRBJ2-7; D possibly corresponds to TRBD1 (6 bases). Deletions cut 3 bases from V and 0 bases from J, with 15 bases between. The CDR3 loop spans 16 amino acids. Germline V gene data show CDR1 as SGHVS and CDR2 as FNYEAQ. The CDR3 protein is CASSLGAGDSSYEQYF. Written as DNA, the CDR3 is TGTGCCAGCAGCTTGGGGGCAGGGGATAGCTCCTACGAGCAGTACTTC.

On this clonotype itself: A read error may account for a junction end that differs from germline. The chain recombines TRBV20-1 with TRBJ2-7; D perhaps matches TRBD2 (6 bases). CDR1 DFQATT and CDR2 SNEGSKA come from the germline V gene (reference sequence). The CDR3 runs 14 residues. The CDR3 bases are TGCAGTGCTGAATGGGACTCCAACTCCCACGAGCAGTACTTC. This gives the protein CSAEWDSNSHEQYF.

This rearrangement joins TRBV6-6 to TRBJ2-2; D is ambiguous. The CDR3 runs 12 residues. Trimming shortened V by 0 bases and J by 6 bases, and 2 bases separated the two germline ends. CDR1 is MNHNY, CDR2 SVGAGI, per germline (reference sequence). Here the CDR3 DNA reads TGTGCCAGCAGTTACTCCCCCGGGGAGCTGTTTTTT. Translation gives CASSYSPGELFF.

With regard to this clonotype: This may be a read error: a much more frequent sequence differs by one nucleotide. The chain carries TRBV10-2 and TRBJ1-5; D ambiguous. This CDR3 has 15 amino acids. The ends were cut back, 2 bases at V and 8 bases at J, with 16 bases in the middle. Germline V gene data show CDR1 as WSHSY and CDR2 as SAAADI. CDR3 DNA: TGCGCCAGCAGTGAGGAGGTGGGCGGCCGGGAGCCCCAGCATTTT. Translating it yields CASSEEVGGREPQHF.

This chain links TRBV27 with TRBJ2-7; D unresolved. Trimming left V 9 bases short and J 2 bases short, with 14 bases between. Germline V gene data show CDR1 as MNHEY and CDR2 as SMNVEV (reference sequence). There are 13 residues in the CDR3. The CDR3 region is CASTFAAAYEQYF. CDR3 nucleotides: TGTGCCAGTACATTCGCAGCCGCCTACGAGCAGTACTTC.

The chain uses TRBV30 and TRBJ2-7, with a tentative D call TRBD1 (6 bases). The CDR3 runs to 14 residues. The V gene's germline CDR1 is GTSNPN and CDR2 SVGIG (reference sequence). V lost 6 bases and J lost 0, with 15 bases in between. CDR3 bases: TGTGCCTGCTGGGGGCTAGCTGCCTCCTACGAGCAGTACTTC. Its translation is CACWGLAASYEQYF. Based on the CDR3 plus reference TRBV30 and TRBJ2-7, the full variable domain is SQTIHQWPATLVQPVGSPLSLECTVEGTSNPNLYWYRQAAGRGLQLLFYSVGIGQISSEVPQNLSASRPQDRQFILSSKKLLLSDSGFYLCACWGLAASYEQYFGPGTRLTVT.

This clonotype has only a few counts. The V and J genes are TRBV14 and TRBJ2-7; no clear D gene. CDR1 is SGHDN, CDR2 FVKESK, per germline. V was clipped by 4 bases and J by 3 bases, with 19 bases between them. This CDR3 is 16 amino acids long. The CDR3 DNA reads TGTGCCAGCAGCCCCGCCGGGTCCAGAGTTTTCTACGAGCAGTACTTC. Amino acids: CASSPAGSRVFYEQYF.

This clonotype was recorded a few times. The chain combines TRBV2 with TRBJ1-2; D remains unclear. Trimming pared 6 bases from V and 4 bases from J, leaving 15 bases between. CDR3 length: 14 amino acids. In germline, CDR1 is SNHLY, CDR2 FYNNEI. CDR3 protein: CASSDEGGGYGYTF. As DNA, the CDR3 is TGTGCCAGCAGCGATGAGGGCGGAGGCTATGGCTACACCTTC.

V is TRBV6-6 and J is TRBJ1-1, with D uncertain. In germline, CDR1 is MNHNY, CDR2 SVGAGI (reference sequence). This CDR3 has 14 amino acids. V was shortened by 0 bases and J by 0 bases, with 5 bases between the two germline ends. For the CDR3, the DNA is TGTGCCAGCAGTTACTCAGCGATGAACACTGAAGCTTTCTTT. Protein sequence: CASSYSAMNTEAFF.

Of note for this clonotype: With a much larger clone just one base away, this may be a read error. The chain has TRBV27 and TRBJ2-7; D is perhaps TRBD1 or TRBD2 (5 bases each). CDR1 is MNHEY and CDR2 is SMNVEV in the germline V gene (reference sequence). This CDR3 region has 13 residues. V lost 4 bases to trimming and J lost 12 bases, with 19 bases between them. CDR3 region: CASSSTGTLHRYF. The CDR3 DNA sequence: TGTGCCAGCAGTTCGACCGGGACCCTACATCGGTACTTC.

This clonotype was seen a few times. The chain links TRBV15 to TRBJ2-7, with 7 bases lining up with TRBD2. Losses at the gene ends were 1 base for V and 0 bases for J; bases not matched to a gene: 0. CDR1 is LNHNV, CDR2 YYDKDF, per germline (reference sequence). This CDR3 has 14 amino acids. The CDR3 nucleotides are TGTGCCACCAGCAGAGCGGGAGGCTCCTACGAGCAGTACTTC. Translating gives CATSRAGGSYEQYF.

The genes are TRBV5-1 and TRBJ2-7; 7 bases are a match to TRBD2. CDR3 length: 16 amino acids. Germline CDR1 SGHRS, CDR2 YFSETQ. The J segment lost 0 bases and the V segment lost 0 bases, leaving 6 bases of the junction unmatched. CDR3 residues: CASSLAGGLVSYEQYF. In nucleotides, the CDR3 is TGCGCCAGCAGCTTGGCCGGGGGGTTGGTCTCCTACGAGCAGTACTTC.

J is TRBJ2-2 and V is TRBV12-3 or TRBV12-4, with D unresolved. V lost 7 bases and J 6 bases, leaving 12 bases between the germline ends. There are 13 residues in the CDR3. CDR3 DNA: TGTGCCAGCATCCCCACCCGGGCCGGGGAGCTGTTTTTT. It translates to CASIPTRAGELFF.

The chain has TRBV7-2 and TRBJ2-1; D ambiguous. This CDR3 is built from 15 residues. CDR1 is SGHTA, CDR2 FQGNSA, per germline. The germline V and J ends were trimmed by 5 bases and 2 bases, with 13 bases remaining between them. In DNA, the CDR3 is TGTGCCAGCAGCGCGGAGCTTCGAGCCTACAATGAGCAGTTCTTC. This sequence encodes CASSAELRAYNEQFF.

The chain has TRBV24-1 and TRBJ2-2; 8 nucleotides line up with TRBD1. This CDR3 is built from 17 residues. V shed 5 bases, J shed 5 bases, and the junction held 12 bases outside the gene matches. The V gene's germline CDR1 is KGHDR and CDR2 SFDVKD. CDR3 loop: CATSGPSGTGYTGELFF. Written as DNA, the CDR3 is TGTGCCACCAGTGGACCCAGTGGGACAGGCTATACCGGGGAGCTGTTTTTT.

This clonotype was picked up many times. The rearrangement links TRBV7-2 to TRBJ2-3; D assignment may be TRBD1 or TRBD2 (6 bases each). The V gene lost 5 bases and the J gene lost 10 bases, with 22 bases spanning the gap. CDR3 size: 15 residues. Germline V lookup: CDR1 SGHTA, CDR2 FQGNSA. CDR3 protein: CASSVRGVRESAQYF. CDR3 coding DNA: TGTGCCAGCAGCGTAAGGGGGGTCCGTGAATCCGCGCAGTATTTT.

This rearrangement joins TRBV5-1 to TRBJ1-1; weak D call: TRBD1 (5 bases). The CDR3 has 14 amino acids. V shed 0 bases and J shed 10 bases, with 16 bases lying between them. The V gene's germline CDR1 is SGHRS and CDR2 YFSETQ. The CDR3 loop is CASSLARADRRAFF. CDR3 nucleotides: TGCGCCAGCAGCTTGGCCAGGGCAGACCGAAGAGCTTTCTTT.

There are many counts of this clonotype. J is TRBJ2-7 and V is TRBV20-1, with D maybe TRBD1 (5 bases). The germline gives CDR1 DFQATT, CDR2 SNEGSKA (reference sequence). There are 13 residues in the CDR3. The V end was cut by 0 bases, the J end by 2 bases, with 8 bases between. CDR3 nucleotides: TGCAGTGCTAGAGATACGACAGCCTACGAGCAGTACTTC. Amino acid sequence: CSARDTTAYEQYF.

Concerning this clonotype itself: One junction end disagrees with the germline gene, perhaps due to a read error. The CDR3 nucleotides read TGTGCCAGCAGCCTGGAAATTTCGGAGACCCAGGACTTC. Translating gives CASSLEISETQDF. The V gene is TRBV3-1, the J gene TRBJ2-5; unclear D gene. This CDR3 contains 13 residues. From germline, CDR1 is LGHDT and CDR2 YNNKEL (reference sequence).

This clonotype showed up just a few times. V gene TRBV29-1 combines with J gene TRBJ2-1; 10 nucleotides align to TRBD2. Matching the DNA end better, TRBJ2-7 makes the J call doubtful. Germline lookup yields CDR1 SQVTM and CDR2 ANQGSEA. The CDR3 has 14 residues. CDR3: CSVTSGVSYNEQYF. CDR3 DNA: TGCAGCGTTACTAGCGGGGTATCCTACAATGAGCAGTACTTC.

This clonotype was seen a few times. The rearrangement uses TRBV20-1 and TRBJ2-3; D remains ambiguous. This CDR3 spans 14 amino acids. Germline V gives CDR1 DFQATT, CDR2 SNEGSKA (reference sequence). V lost 0 bases and J lost 1, with 8 bases in between. The DNA for the CDR3 is TGCAGTGCTAGAGATGCCCACGGCACAGATACGCAGTATTTT. This gives the protein CSARDAHGTDTQYF.